The TCR beta chain under discussion was sequenced for a study of T cell responses to AZD1222 COVID-19 vaccine. Study outcomes and limitations: The number of AZD1222 recipients seropositive at baseline was only six. In a largely white British group with more females than males, clonal diversity was possibly underestimated.

Some clones are missing from TCRdb's copy, which holds only in-frame ones; the method was immunoSEQ multiplex PCR. In the table there are roughly 170,000 clones, almost 90% of which are singletons. For this clone: The antigen is unknown.

V was cut by 4 bases and J by 5 bases, with 14 bases left in between. Per germline, CDR1 LNHDA and CDR2 SQIVND (reference sequence). The CDR3 consists of 14 residues. The sample was peripheral blood, taken on day 0 of AZD1222 vaccination. The V gene is TRBV19, the J gene TRBJ2-5; D gene uncertain. The sequence was collected from an adult in good health. The CDR3 sequence: CASSSPGMGETQYF. CDR3 DNA: TGTGCCAGTAGTAGTCCAGGCATGGGGGAGACCCAGTACTTC. Variable domain in full (rest from reference TRBV19 and TRBJ2-5): DGGITQSPKYLFRKEGQNVTLSCEQNLNHDAMYWYRQDPGQGLRLIYYSQIVNDFQKGDIAEGYSVSREKKESFPLTVTSAQKNPTAFYLCASSSPGMGETQYFGPGTRLLVL.